The sequence of this T cell receptor beta chain was determined in a study of identical twins. The study, taken as a whole, reports: Models underpredicted monozygotic twin sharing of out-of-frame TCR alpha.

This clonotype has more than one count but fewer than ten. Its antigen is undetermined. A universal primer binding site was introduced by template switching. The final cDNA contained unique molecular identifiers. TCRdb passed the 5' RACE reads through MiXCR, listing each CDR3 protein once. The sample shows about 190,000 distinct CDR3 sequences, around 15% of them seen only once. CDR1 and CDR2 from the germline V gene are SGDLS and YYNGEE. J lost 2 bases, V lost 4 bases, and 8 bases had no gene match. This CDR3 comprises 15 residues. This sample was shared with a second study, whose subject was T cells expressing NK-cell markers. That investigation notes: In a few donors, dominant clonotypes made up about 28.3-65% of CD3+CD56-NKG2C+ cells. Expanded NKG2C+ T cell clones were not confirmed as HCMV-specific.

This receptor was identified in a woman aged 18-30 years in good health. Material: CD8+ T cells sorted from blood. The chain is built from TRBV9 and TRBJ2-7, with TRBD1 matching over 8 bases. As DNA, the CDR3 is TGTGCCAGCAGCCCGCGGACAGGGCAAACCTACGAGCAGTACTTC. Protein product: CASSPRTGQTYEQYF.